This passage covers 3 T cell receptor beta chains from one sample sequenced in a study of T cells in Graves' hyperthyroidism and ophthalmopathy (dated by TCRdb to between 2018 and 2021). Receptors were amplified or captured by multiplex PCR. TCRdb lists the instrument as Illumina HiSeq 2000. TCR beta CDR3 regions were amplified from RNA transcripts. The first round of RT-PCR for the TCR CDR3 was performed with the HTBI primer set and the Qiagen OneStep RT-PCR kit. The public reads were reprocessed in TCRdb via fastp at Q25 and MiXCR, keeping in-frame beta chains. Records with the same CDR3 protein are collapsed into one entry carrying the most frequent genes and DNA. A total of some 370,000 distinct CDR3 sequences appear in this sample, about 14% of them only once. Approximately 29% of the sample lies in the top ten. The sequenced sample consisted of blood. Source of these receptors: a man aged 45-65 years with Graves' ophthalmopathy.

This clonotype was seen repeatedly, ten times or more. V is TRBV3-1 and J is TRBJ1-1; D may be TRBD1 (5 bases). The V and J ends lost 3 bases and 1 base respectively, with 6 bases between them. The CDR3 is made up of 13 amino acids. CDR1 LGHDT and CDR2 YNNKEL come from the germline V gene (reference sequence). The CDR3 loop reads CASSHTGNTEAFF. The CDR3 region has the DNA TGTGCCAGCAGCCATACAGGGAACACTGAAGCTTTCTTT.

This clonotype was picked up many times. The chain uses TRBV7-8 and TRBJ2-7, with TRBD2 identical over 10 bases. V lost 3 bases to trimming and J lost 3 bases; unmatched junction nucleotides: 11. The CDR3 length is 17 residues. Germline CDR1 and CDR2: SGHVS and FQNEAQ. CDR3 amino acids: CASSFRTSGTIVYEQYF. The CDR3 DNA reads TGTGCCAGCAGCTTTCGTACTAGCGGGACTATCGTCTACGAGCAGTACTTC.

On this clonotype: A single base separates this from a much larger clone, so it may be a read error. It is likely a read error, because the conserved phenylalanine at the end of the CDR3 is missing. J is TRBJ2-1 and V is TRBV28; D gene unclear. Germline values: CDR1 MDHEN, CDR2 SYDVKM. CDR3 length equals 14 residues. The V and J ends lost 5 bases and 8 bases respectively, with 16 bases between them. CDR3 amino acids: CASSLMPPLHEQFS. The CDR3 coding sequence is TGTGCCAGCAGTCTAATGCCCCCTCTTCATGAGCAGTTCTCC.